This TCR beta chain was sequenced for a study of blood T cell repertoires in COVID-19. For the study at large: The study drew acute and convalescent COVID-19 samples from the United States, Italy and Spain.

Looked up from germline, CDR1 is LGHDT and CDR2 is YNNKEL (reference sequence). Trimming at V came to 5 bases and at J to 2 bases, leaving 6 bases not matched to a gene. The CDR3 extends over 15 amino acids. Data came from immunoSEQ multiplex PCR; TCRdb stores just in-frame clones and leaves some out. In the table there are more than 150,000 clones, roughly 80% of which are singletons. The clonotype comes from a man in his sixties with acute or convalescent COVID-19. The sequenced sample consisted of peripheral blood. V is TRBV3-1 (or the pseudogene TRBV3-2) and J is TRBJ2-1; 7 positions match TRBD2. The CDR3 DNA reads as TGTGCCAGCAGCGCAGAGGGACTAACCTACAATGAGCAGTTCTTC. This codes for CASSAEGLTYNEQFF.